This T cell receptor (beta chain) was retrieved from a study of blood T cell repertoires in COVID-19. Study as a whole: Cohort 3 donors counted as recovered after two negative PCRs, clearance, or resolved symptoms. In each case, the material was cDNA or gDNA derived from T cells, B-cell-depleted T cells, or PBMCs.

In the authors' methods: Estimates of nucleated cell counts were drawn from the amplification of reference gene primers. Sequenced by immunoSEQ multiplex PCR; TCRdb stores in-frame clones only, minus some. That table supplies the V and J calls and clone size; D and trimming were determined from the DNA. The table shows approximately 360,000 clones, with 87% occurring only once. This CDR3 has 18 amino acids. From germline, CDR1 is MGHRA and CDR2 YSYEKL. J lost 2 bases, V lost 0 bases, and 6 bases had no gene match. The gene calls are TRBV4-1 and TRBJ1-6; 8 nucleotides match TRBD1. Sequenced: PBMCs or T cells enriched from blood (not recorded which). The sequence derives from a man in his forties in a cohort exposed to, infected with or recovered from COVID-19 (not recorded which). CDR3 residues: CASSQDPNRGAYNSPLHF. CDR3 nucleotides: TGCGCCAGCAGCCAAGATCCGAACAGGGGGGCCTATAATTCACCCCTCCACTTT.